The entry below gives a single TCR beta chain sequence along with its context. Its target is not known. Using immunoSEQ multiplex PCR, the repertoire was profiled, and TCRdb retains in-frame clones only, with some absent. The sample has approximately 20,000 clones; 70% to 75% are singletons. This record belongs to a study of CD4 T cells in relation to SARS-CoV-2 and coronaviruses. Study information: ViraFEST: approximately nine-day antigen culture of PBMCs, then TCR beta CDR3 sequencing. Shared crossreactive spike epitopes were mapped to their HLA restriction. The study, taken as a whole, reports: In around two thirds of donors, memory CD4+ clonotypes crossrecognized SARS-CoV-2 and at least one common cold coronavirus spike.

CDR3 length: 11 amino acids. Trimming took 5 bases from V and 5 from J, leaving 9 bases between them. Per germline, CDR1 SQVTM and CDR2 ANQGSEA. Unexposed donor CD4+ T cells date from about 2010-2019, before the COVID-19 pandemic. After roughly ten days of culture, CD4+ T cells were isolated. As cell numbers allowed, unexposed-donor CD4+ T cells faced SARS-CoV-2 S/N and four cold-coronavirus spikes. The specimen was CD4+ T cells from PBMCs, cultured in vitro. The rearrangement joins TRBV29-1 to TRBJ1-1; tentative D call: TRBD1 (5 bases). The sequence came from a human donor in good health. The CDR3 nucleotides are TGCAGCGTTCAGGGCCGTACTGAAGCTTTCTTT. This translates into CSVQGRTEAFF. Full variable domain (remainder filled in from reference TRBV29-1 and TRBJ1-1): SAVISQKPSRDICQRGTSLTIQCQVDSQVTMMFWYRQQPGQSLTLIATANQGSEATYESGFVIDKFPISRPNLTFSTLTVSNMSPEDSSIYLCSVQGRTEAFFGQGTRLTVV.